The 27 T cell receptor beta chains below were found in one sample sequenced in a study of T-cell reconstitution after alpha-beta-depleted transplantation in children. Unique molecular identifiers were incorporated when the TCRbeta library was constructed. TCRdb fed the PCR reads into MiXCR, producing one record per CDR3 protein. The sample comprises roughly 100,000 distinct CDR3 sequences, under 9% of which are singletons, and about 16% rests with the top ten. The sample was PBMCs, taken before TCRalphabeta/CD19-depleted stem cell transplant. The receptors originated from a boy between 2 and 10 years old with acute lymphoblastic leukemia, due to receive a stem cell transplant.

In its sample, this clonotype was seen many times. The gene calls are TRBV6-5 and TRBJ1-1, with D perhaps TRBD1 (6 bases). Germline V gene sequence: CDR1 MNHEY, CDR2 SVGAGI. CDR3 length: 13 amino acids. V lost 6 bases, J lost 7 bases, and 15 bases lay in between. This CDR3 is CASRATGTSEAFF. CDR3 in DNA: TGTGCCAGCAGAGCAACCGGGACAAGTGAAGCTTTCTTT.

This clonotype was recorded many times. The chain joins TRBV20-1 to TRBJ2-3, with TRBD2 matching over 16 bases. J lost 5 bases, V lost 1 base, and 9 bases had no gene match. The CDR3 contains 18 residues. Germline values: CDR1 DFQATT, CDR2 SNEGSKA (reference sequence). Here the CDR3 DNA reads TGCAGTGCTAGAGGTTATGGGACTAGCGGGGGGGCGAGAGATACGCAGTATTTT. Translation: CSARGYGTSGGARDTQYF.

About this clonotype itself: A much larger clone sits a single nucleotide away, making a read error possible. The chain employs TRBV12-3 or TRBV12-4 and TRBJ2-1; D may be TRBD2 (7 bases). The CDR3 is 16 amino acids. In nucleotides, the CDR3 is TGTGTCAGCAGTTTAGCGGGCAGGGGAGGTAGGAATGAGCAGTTCTTC. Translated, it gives CVSSLAGRGGRNEQFF.

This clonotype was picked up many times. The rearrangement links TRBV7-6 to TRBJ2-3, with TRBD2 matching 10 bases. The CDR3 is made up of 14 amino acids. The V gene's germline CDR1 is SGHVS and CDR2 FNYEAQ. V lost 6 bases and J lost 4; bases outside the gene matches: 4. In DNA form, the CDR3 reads TGTGCCAGCAGAGCGGGGGGGCGCCCAGATACGCAGTATTTT. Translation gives CASRAGGRPDTQYF.

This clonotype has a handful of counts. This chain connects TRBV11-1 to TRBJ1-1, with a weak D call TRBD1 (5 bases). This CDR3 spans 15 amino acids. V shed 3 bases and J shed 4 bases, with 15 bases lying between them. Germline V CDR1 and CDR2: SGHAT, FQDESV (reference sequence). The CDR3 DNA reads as TGTGCCAGCAGCTTTCGACAGACCCTGAGCACTGAAGCTTTCTTT. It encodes CASSFRQTLSTEAFF.

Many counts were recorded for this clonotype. The CDR3 DNA follows: TGTGCCAGCAGTCCCCAGGGGTGGGAATCCTACGAGCAGTACTTC. Protein: CASSPQGWESYEQYF. This chain connects TRBV28 to TRBJ2-7, with a possible D match to TRBD1 (6 bases). Germline lookup yields CDR1 MDHEN and CDR2 SYDVKM. V lost 5 bases and J lost 1, with 15 bases in between. The CDR3 length is 15 residues.

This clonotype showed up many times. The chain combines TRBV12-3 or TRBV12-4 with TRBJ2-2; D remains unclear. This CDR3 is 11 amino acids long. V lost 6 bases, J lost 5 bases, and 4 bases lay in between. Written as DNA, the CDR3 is TGTGCCAGCAGAAAAACCGGGGAGCTGTTTTTT. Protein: CASRKTGELFF.

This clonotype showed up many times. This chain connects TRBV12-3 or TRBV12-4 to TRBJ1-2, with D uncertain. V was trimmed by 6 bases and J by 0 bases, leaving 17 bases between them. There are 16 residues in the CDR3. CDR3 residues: CASSLYWGAANYGYTF. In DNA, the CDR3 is TGTGCCAGCAGCCTCTATTGGGGTGCAGCTAACTATGGCTACACCTTC.

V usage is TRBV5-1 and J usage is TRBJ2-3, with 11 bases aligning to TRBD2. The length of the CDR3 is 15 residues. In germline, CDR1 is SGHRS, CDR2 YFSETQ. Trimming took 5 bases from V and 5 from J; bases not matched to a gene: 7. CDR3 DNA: TGCGCCAGCAGAGTAGCGGGGGGGCGGGAAGATACGCAGTATTTT. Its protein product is CASRVAGGREDTQYF. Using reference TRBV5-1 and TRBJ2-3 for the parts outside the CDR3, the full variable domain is KAGVTQTPRYLIKTRGQQVTLSCSPISGHRSVSWYQQTPGQGLQFLFEYFSETQRNKGNFPGRFSGRQFSNSRSEMNVSTLELGDSALYLCASRVAGGREDTQYFGPGTRLTVL.

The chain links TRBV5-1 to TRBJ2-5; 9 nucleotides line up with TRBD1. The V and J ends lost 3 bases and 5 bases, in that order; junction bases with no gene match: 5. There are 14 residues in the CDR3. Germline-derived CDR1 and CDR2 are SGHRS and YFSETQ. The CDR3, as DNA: TGCGCCAGCAGCTGGACAGGGGCCGGGGAGACCCAGTACTTC. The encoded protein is CASSWTGAGETQYF.

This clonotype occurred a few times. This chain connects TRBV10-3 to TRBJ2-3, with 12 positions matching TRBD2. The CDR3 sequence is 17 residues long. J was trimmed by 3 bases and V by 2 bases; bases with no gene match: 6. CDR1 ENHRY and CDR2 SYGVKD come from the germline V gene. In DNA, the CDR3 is TGTGCCATCAGTGAGACACTAGCGGGGGGCTTGACAGATACGCAGTATTTT. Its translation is CAISETLAGGLTDTQYF.

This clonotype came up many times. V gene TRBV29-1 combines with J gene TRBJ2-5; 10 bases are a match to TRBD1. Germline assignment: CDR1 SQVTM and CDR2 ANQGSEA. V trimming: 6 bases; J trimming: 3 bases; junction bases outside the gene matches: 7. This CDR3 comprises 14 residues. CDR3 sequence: CSVGTGDLKETQYF. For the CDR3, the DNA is TGCAGCGTAGGGACAGGGGATCTGAAAGAGACCCAGTACTTC.

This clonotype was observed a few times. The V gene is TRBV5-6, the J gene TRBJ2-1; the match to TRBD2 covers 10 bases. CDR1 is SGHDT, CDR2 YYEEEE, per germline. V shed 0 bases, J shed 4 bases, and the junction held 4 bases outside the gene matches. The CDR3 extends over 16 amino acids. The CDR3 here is CASSLAASGGYNEQFF. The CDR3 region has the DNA TGTGCCAGCAGCTTGGCCGCTAGCGGGGGATACAATGAGCAGTTCTTC.

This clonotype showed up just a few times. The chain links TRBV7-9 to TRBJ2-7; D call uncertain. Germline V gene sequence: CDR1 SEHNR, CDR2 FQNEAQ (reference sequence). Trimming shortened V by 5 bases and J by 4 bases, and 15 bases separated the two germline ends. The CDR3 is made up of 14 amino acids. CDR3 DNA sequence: TGTGCCAGCAGCGGTGCCGCAGCAAGATACGAGCAGTACTTC. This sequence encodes CASSGAAARYEQYF. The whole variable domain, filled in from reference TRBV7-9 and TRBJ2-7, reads DTGVSQNPRHKITKRGQNVTFRCDPISEHNRLYWYRQTLGQGPEFLTYFQNEAQLEKSRLLSDRFSAERPKGSFSTLEIQRTEQGDSAMYLCASSGAAARYEQYFGPGTRLTVT.

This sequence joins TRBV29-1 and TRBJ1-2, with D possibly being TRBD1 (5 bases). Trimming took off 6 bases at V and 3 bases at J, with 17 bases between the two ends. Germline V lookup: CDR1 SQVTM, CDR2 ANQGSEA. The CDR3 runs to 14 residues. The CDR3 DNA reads TGCAGCGTACTCTGGAGGCGGGGCGACTATGGCTACACCTTC. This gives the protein CSVLWRRGDYGYTF.

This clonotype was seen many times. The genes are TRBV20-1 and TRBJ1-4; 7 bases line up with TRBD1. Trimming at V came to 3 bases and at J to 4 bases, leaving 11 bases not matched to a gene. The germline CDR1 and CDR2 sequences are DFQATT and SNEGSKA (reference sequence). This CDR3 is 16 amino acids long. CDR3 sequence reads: CSASFATGQHNEKLFF. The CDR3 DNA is TGCAGTGCTAGTTTTGCGACGGGACAGCATAATGAAAAACTGTTTTTT.

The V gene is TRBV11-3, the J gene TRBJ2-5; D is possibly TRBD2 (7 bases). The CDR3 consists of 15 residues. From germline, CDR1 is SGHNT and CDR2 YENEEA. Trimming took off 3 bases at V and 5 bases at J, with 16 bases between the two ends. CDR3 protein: CASSFSGGRRETQYF. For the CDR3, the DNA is TGTGCCAGCAGCTTCTCGGGGGGCAGGAGGGAGACCCAGTACTTC.

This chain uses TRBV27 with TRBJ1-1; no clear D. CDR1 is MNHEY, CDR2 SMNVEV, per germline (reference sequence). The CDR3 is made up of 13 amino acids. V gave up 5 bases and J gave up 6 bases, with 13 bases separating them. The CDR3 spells CASSPATGAEAFF. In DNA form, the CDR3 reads TGTGCCAGCAGTCCCGCAACGGGTGCTGAAGCTTTCTTT.

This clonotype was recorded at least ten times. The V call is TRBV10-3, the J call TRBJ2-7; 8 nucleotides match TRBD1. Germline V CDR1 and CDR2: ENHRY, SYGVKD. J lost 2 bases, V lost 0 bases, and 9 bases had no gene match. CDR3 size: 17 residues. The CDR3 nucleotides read TGTGCCATCAGTGAGTCGGCGGGACAGGTGTTACCCTACGAGCAGTACTTC. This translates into CAISESAGQVLPYEQYF.

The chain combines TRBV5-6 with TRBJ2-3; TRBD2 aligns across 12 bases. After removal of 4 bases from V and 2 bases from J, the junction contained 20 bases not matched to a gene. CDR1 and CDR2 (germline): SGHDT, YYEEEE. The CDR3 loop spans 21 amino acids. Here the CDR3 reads CASSPKLIGLAGGYSTDTQYF. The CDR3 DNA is TGTGCCAGCAGCCCTAAGTTGATTGGGCTAGCGGGGGGGTACTCCACAGATACGCAGTATTTT.

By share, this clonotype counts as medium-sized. CDR3: CASSPIGGAQYF. The CDR3 DNA reads TGTGCCAGCAGCCCAATAGGGGGAGCGCAGTATTTT. This chain uses TRBV12-3 or TRBV12-4 with TRBJ2-3; D perhaps matches TRBD1 (6 bases). CDR3 length: 12 amino acids. The V gene lost 6 bases and the J gene lost 10 bases, with 14 bases spanning the gap.

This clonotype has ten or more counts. In nucleotides, the CDR3 is TGTGCCAGCAGTTTAGACGACAGCACAGATACGCAGTATTTT. This translates into CASSLDDSTDTQYF. The J gene is TRBJ2-3, the V gene TRBV12-3 or TRBV12-4; D ambiguous. This CDR3 contains 14 residues. The V end lost 1 base, the J end lost 0 bases, and 5 bases lay between the germline ends.

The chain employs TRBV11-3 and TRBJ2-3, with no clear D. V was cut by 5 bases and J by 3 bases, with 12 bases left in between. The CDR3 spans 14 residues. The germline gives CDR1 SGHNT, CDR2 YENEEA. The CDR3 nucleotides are TGTGCCAGCAGCCACGCCAAGAAAACAGATACGCAGTATTTT. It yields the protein CASSHAKKTDTQYF.

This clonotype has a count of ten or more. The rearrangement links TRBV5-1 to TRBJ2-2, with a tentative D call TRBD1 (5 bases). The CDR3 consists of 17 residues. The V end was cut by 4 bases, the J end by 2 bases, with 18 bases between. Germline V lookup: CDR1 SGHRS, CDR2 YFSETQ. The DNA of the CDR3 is TGCGCCAGCAGCGGAAAAGGGGTCACCATTAACACCGGGGAGCTGTTTTTT. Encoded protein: CASSGKGVTINTGELFF.

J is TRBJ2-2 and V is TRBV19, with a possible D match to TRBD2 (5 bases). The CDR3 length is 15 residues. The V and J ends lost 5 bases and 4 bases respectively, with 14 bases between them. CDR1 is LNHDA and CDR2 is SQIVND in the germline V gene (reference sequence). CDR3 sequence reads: CASSAEGYTTGELFF. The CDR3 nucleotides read TGTGCCAGTAGTGCCGAGGGTTACACCACCGGGGAGCTGTTTTTT. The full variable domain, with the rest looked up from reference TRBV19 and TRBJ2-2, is DGGITQSPKYLFRKEGQNVTLSCEQNLNHDAMYWYRQDPGQGLRLIYYSQIVNDFQKGDIAEGYSVSREKKESFPLTVTSAQKNPTAFYLCASSAEGYTTGELFFGEGSRLTVL.

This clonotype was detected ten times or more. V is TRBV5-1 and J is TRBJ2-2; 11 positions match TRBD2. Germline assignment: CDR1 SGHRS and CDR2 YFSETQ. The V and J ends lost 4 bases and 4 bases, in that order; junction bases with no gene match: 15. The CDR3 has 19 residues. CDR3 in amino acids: CASSIGLAGDLATTGELFF. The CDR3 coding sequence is TGCGCCAGCAGCATCGGACTAGCGGGCGATTTAGCAACCACCGGGGAGCTGTTTTTT.

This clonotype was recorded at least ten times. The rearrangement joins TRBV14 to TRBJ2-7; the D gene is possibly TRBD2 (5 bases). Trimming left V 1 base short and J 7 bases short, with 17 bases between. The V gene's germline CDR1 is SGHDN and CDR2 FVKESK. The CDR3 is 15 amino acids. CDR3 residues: CASSQAYRASGEQYF. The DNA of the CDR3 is TGTGCCAGCAGCCAAGCCTACAGAGCTTCGGGAGAGCAGTACTTC.